This is a list of T cell receptor beta chains from one sample in a study of response to subunit inactivated influenza vaccine. TCRdb recomputed calls from the RT-PCR reads with MiXCR, one row per CDR3 protein. The profile shows around 190,000 distinct CDR3 sequences, 14% of them singletons. The sequenced sample was CD8+ T cells sorted from PBMCs, obtained 5 days after vaccination. The receptors stem from a middle-aged man who received an inactivated influenza vaccine. Each CDR3 is given with its conserved first and last residue. Fields, in order: clone size, D gene, J gene, V gene, CDR3 protein, CDR3 DNA. A D gene is named only where the DNA matches it firmly. Clone size is stated in some rows and not others, as once, few, many or a class when expanded.

clone size: few
D gene: NA
J gene: TRBJ2-1
V gene: TRBV9
CDR3 protein: CASSVGQIYNEQFF
CDR3 DNA: TGTGCCAGCAGCGTAGGACAAATCTACAATGAGCAGTTCTTC

clone size: few
D gene: NA
J gene: TRBJ2-1
V gene: TRBV12-3/TRBV12-4
CDR3 protein: CASGEASGEQFF
CDR3 DNA: TGTGCCAGCGGGGAGGCCTCGGGTGAGCAGTTCTTC

clone size: many
D gene: NA
J gene: TRBJ1-1
V gene: TRBV12-3/TRBV12-4
CDR3 protein: CASSPGLGPNTEAFF
CDR3 DNA: TGTGCCAGCAGCCCGGGACTCGGGCCGAACACTGAAGCTTTCTTT

clone size: many
D gene: NA
J gene: TRBJ2-7
V gene: TRBV27
CDR3 protein: CASSFGPTYEQYF
CDR3 DNA: TGTGCCAGCAGTTTTGGACCCACGTACGAGCAGTACTTC

clone size: few
D gene: TRBD1
J gene: TRBJ1-1
V gene: TRBV6-2/TRBV6-3
CDR3 protein: CASRTLDRDGKMNTEAFF
CDR3 DNA: TGTGCCAGCAGAACCCTGGACAGGGACGGAAAGATGAACACTGAAGCTTTCTTT

clone size: NA
D gene: TRBD1
J gene: TRBJ2-3
V gene: TRBV7-8
CDR3 protein: CASSQGQGAVADTQYF
CDR3 DNA: TGTGCCAGCAGCCAGGGACAGGGGGCGGTGGCAGATACGCAGTATTTT

clone size: NA
D gene: NA
J gene: TRBJ2-7
V gene: TRBV7-2
CDR3 protein: CASSLARTLRHEQYF
CDR3 DNA: TGTGCCAGCAGCTTAGCCCGGACTCTCCGCCACGAGCAGTACTTC

clone size: NA
D gene: TRBD2
J gene: TRBJ2-3
V gene: TRBV27
CDR3 protein: CASSLLAGNTDTQYF
CDR3 DNA: TGTGCCAGCAGTTTACTAGCGGGGAACACAGATACGCAGTATTTT

clone size: NA
D gene: NA
J gene: TRBJ2-7
V gene: TRBV28
CDR3 protein: CASSGQGPAEQYF
CDR3 DNA: TGTGCCAGCAGTGGGCAGGGGCCGGCCGAGCAGTACTTC

clone size: NA
D gene: NA
J gene: TRBJ2-7
V gene: TRBV6-1
CDR3 protein: CASSPGPLWEQYF
CDR3 DNA: TGTGCCAGCAGTCCCGGACCTTTGTGGGAGCAGTACTTC

clone size: NA
D gene: NA
J gene: TRBJ2-1
V gene: TRBV24-1
CDR3 protein: CATSDTESRSYNEQFF
CDR3 DNA: TGTGCCACCAGTGACACTGAATCGAGATCCTACAATGAGCAGTTCTTC

clone size: few
D gene: NA
J gene: TRBJ2-5
V gene: TRBV7-2
CDR3 protein: CASSLALYRQETQYF
CDR3 DNA: TGTGCCAGCAGCTTAGCGCTTTACAGACAAGAGACCCAGTACTTC

clone size: NA
D gene: TRBD2
J gene: TRBJ2-7
V gene: TRBV20-1
CDR3 protein: CSARPYTSGTYEQYF
CDR3 DNA: TGCAGTGCTAGGCCGTATACTAGCGGGACCTACGAGCAGTACTTC

clone size: many
D gene: TRBD1
J gene: TRBJ2-5
V gene: TRBV28
CDR3 protein: CASSSARQGQETQYF
CDR3 DNA: TGTGCCAGCAGTTCCGCACGACAGGGACAAGAGACCCAGTACTTC

clone size: NA
D gene: NA
J gene: TRBJ1-5
V gene: TRBV6-2/TRBV6-3
CDR3 protein: CASSYPPEATHSNQPQHF
CDR3 DNA: TGTGCCAGCAGTTACCCCCCCGAGGCGACACATAGCAATCAGCCCCAGCATTTT

clone size: few
D gene: NA
J gene: TRBJ2-7
V gene: TRBV6-2/TRBV6-3
CDR3 protein: CASSYLGFYEQYF
CDR3 DNA: TGTGCCAGCAGTTATCTGGGCTTCTACGAGCAGTACTTC

clone size: NA
D gene: NA
J gene: TRBJ2-1
V gene: TRBV7-9
CDR3 protein: CASSPPAGETGNEQFF
CDR3 DNA: TGTGCCAGCAGCCCCCCCGCAGGGGAAACTGGGAATGAGCAGTTCTTC

clone size: NA
D gene: NA
J gene: TRBJ1-4
V gene: TRBV6-2/TRBV6-3
CDR3 protein: CASTSDPNEKLFF
CDR3 DNA: TGTGCCAGCACATCGGACCCTAATGAAAAACTGTTTTTT

clone size: few
D gene: TRBD2
J gene: TRBJ2-3
V gene: TRBV7-2
CDR3 protein: CASSLRLANSDTQYF
CDR3 DNA: TGTGCCAGCAGCCTACGACTAGCGAATTCAGATACGCAGTATTTT